The rows below give T cell receptor beta chains drawn from one sample of a study of T cell responses to AZD1222 COVID-19 vaccine. The protocol was immunoSEQ multiplex PCR, while the TCRdb copy is restricted to in-frame clones and leaves out a portion. The data show more than 150,000 clones, approximately 91% seen once. Material: peripheral blood, obtained after recovery from COVID-19. The receptor source for this set is an adult who had recovered from COVID-19. Both conserved end residues are part of each CDR3. The D gene is left open where the match is weak. The size field is filled for only some rows; it gives once, few, many or a size class.

>-|-|TRBV5-1|14|TRBJ2-7
TGCGCCAGCAGCTTGATAGCGGCCCCCCACGAGCAGTACTTC
CASSLIAAPHEQYF
>TRBD1|-|TRBV5-6|15|TRBJ2-7
TGTGCCAGCAGCTACGACAGGGGACGGTCCTACGAGCAGTACTTC
CASSYDRGRSYEQYF
>-|once|TRBV9|11|TRBJ2-7
TGTGCCAGCAGCGTAGGGGACGAGCAGTACTTC
CASSVGDEQYF
>-|once|TRBV15|14|TRBJ2-7
TGTGCCACCAGCAAAGAGGGGATCTCCTACGAGCAGTACTTC
CATSKEGISYEQYF
>-|-|TRBV11-2|14|TRBJ1-3
TGTGCCAGCAGCTTCTCGACCTCTGGAAACACCATATATTTT
CASSFSTSGNTIYF
>TRBD1|-|TRBV5-1|13|TRBJ1-1
TGCGCCAGCAGCTTGAGCTTGACAGGGGAAGCTTTCTTT
CASSLSLTGEAFF
>-|-|TRBV5-1|15|TRBJ1-2
TGCGCCAGCAGCCCAAACCCGACAGTTAACTATGGCTACACCTTC
CASSPNPTVNYGYTF
>-|-|TRBV6-5|15|TRBJ1-1
TGTGCCAGCAGTTACGAAGTACCAGGGAACACTGAAGCTTTCTTT
CASSYEVPGNTEAFF
>TRBD2|-|TRBV7-2|18|TRBJ2-7
TGTGCCAGCAGCTTACGGCTAGCGGGAGGGGGAGGAGTGAGCGAGCAGTACTTC
CASSLRLAGGGGVSEQYF
>-|-|TRBV3-1/TRBV3-2|15|TRBJ2-5
TGTGCCAGCAGCCAATTCCTGGTCGGACAAGAGACCCAGTACTTC
CASSQFLVGQETQYF
>-|-|TRBV7-9|14|TRBJ2-2
TGTGCCAGCAGCTTAGGAGACAACACCGGGGAGCTGTTTTTT
CASSLGDNTGELFF
>-|-|TRBV15|15|TRBJ2-2
TGTGCCACCAGCAGAGAAGGAGGTGCTCCCGGGGAGCTGTTTTTT
CATSREGGAPGELFF
>TRBD1|-|TRBV27|17|TRBJ1-1
TGTGCCAGCAGTACATCCGGGACAGCCAGTTGGGGCACTGAAGCTTTCTTT
CASSTSGTASWGTEAFF
>-|-|TRBV11-2|13|TRBJ1-4
TGTGCCAGCAGCCCGAAGTTAGGCGGGAAACTGTTTTTT
CASSPKLGGKLFF
>-|-|TRBV19|13|TRBJ2-5
TGTGCCAGTAGCTCGGCCCAGCAAGAGACCCAGTACTTC
CASSSAQQETQYF
>-|-|TRBV20-1|17|TRBJ1-4
TGCAGTGCTAGTTCGAGGAGGGACTCCAGGCTCGGTGAAAAACTGTTTTTT
CSASSRRDSRLGEKLFF
>-|few|TRBV14|12|TRBJ1-1
TGTGCCAGCAGCCCCACAGGGTTTGAAGCTTTCTTT
CASSPTGFEAFF
>TRBD2|-|TRBV4-2|16|TRBJ2-3
TGTGCCAGCAGCCAACCTAGCGGGAGGGCGGCAGATACGCAGTATTTT
CASSQPSGRAADTQYF
>-|-|TRBV25-1|12|TRBJ1-3
TGTGCCACCTCGGGAACTGGAAACACCATATATTTT
CATSGTGNTIYF
>-|few|TRBV5-5|15|TRBJ1-1
TGTGCCAGCAGCCCTGGGGCAGGGTTGAACACTGAAGCTTTCTTT
CASSPGAGLNTEAFF
>-|once|TRBV19|14|TRBJ2-7
TGTGCCAGTAGTATAAGGGACAACTCCTACGAGCAGTACTTC
CASSIRDNSYEQYF
>-|-|TRBV28|16|TRBJ1-3
TGTGCCAGCAGTTTTTCCCGGGTCCCCTCTGGAAACACCATATATTTT
CASSFSRVPSGNTIYF
>-|-|TRBV28|15|TRBJ2-7
TGTGCCAGCAGTACCCCAGACCGGTATAGCTACGAGCAGTACTTC
CASSTPDRYSYEQYF
>-|-|TRBV5-1|13|TRBJ1-2
TGCGCCAGCAGCTTGCTTATGGGAGCGGACTACACCTTC
CASSLLMGADYTF
>-|-|TRBV2|15|TRBJ2-7
TGTGCCACCCTCTACAGCGGGGAGGGGGATTACGAGCAGTACTTC
CATLYSGEGDYEQYF
>-|-|TRBV7-3|13|TRBJ2-1
TGTGCCAGCAGCCCGGACAGCACCAATGAGCAGTTCTTC
CASSPDSTNEQFF
>-|few|TRBV9|12|TRBJ2-3
TGTGCCAGCAGCGTGAACACAGATACGCAGTATTTT
CASSVNTDTQYF
>-|-|TRBV5-4|16|TRBJ1-6
TGTGCCAGCAGGCTGAGCCCGCCGGGTGGGCCCTCACCCCTCCACTTT
CASRLSPPGGPSPLHF
>TRBD2|-|TRBV7-2|13|TRBJ2-7
TGTGCCAGCGGAACTAGCGGGGGCTACGAGCAGTACTTC
CASGTSGGYEQYF
>-|-|TRBV9|14|TRBJ2-1
TGTGCCAGCAGCTACAGCGCGGCGAACAATGAGCAGTTCTTC
CASSYSAANNEQFF
>-|-|TRBV6-5|11|TRBJ1-2
TGTGCCAGCAGGCAGGGGAATGGCTACACCTTC
CASRQGNGYTF
>-|-|TRBV3-1/TRBV3-2|15|TRBJ1-4
TGTGCCAGCAGCCCCTGGGGGGGGGCAGGTGAAAAACTGTTTTTT
CASSPWGGAGEKLFF